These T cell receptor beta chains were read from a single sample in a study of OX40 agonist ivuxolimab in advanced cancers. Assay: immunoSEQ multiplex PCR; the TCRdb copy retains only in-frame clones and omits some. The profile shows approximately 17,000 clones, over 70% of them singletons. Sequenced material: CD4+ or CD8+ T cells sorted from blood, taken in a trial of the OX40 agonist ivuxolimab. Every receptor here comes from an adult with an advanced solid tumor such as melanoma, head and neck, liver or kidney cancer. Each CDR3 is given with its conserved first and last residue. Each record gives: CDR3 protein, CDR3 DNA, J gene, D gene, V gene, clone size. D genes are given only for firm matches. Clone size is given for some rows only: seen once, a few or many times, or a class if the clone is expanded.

CDR3: CASSPSDRNYGYTF
DNA: TGTGCCAGCAGCCCTTCCGACAGAAACTATGGCTACACCTTC
J: TRBJ1-2
D: NA
V: TRBV6-1
size: NA

CDR3: CASSLIGDQPQHF
DNA: TGTGCCAGCAGTTTAATCGGCGATCAGCCCCAGCATTTT
J: TRBJ1-5
D: NA
V: TRBV27
size: few

CDR3: CASSLIQGQDTQYF
DNA: TGTGCCAGCAGCTTAATACAGGGACAAGATACGCAGTATTTT
J: TRBJ2-3
D: NA
V: TRBV7-3
size: NA

CDR3: CASSPITASSGGTEAFF
DNA: TGTGCCAGCAGTCCGATCACAGCTTCCAGTGGGGGCACTGAAGCTTTCTTT
J: TRBJ1-1
D: NA
V: TRBV28
size: medium-sized

CDR3: CASSQDRERTEAFF
DNA: TGCGCCAGCAGCCAAGACAGGGAGCGCACTGAAGCTTTCTTT
J: TRBJ1-1
D: NA
V: TRBV4-1
size: NA

CDR3: CASSYHTDTQYF
DNA: TGCGCCAGCAGCTACCACACAGATACGCAGTATTTT
J: TRBJ2-3
D: NA
V: TRBV5-1
size: NA

CDR3: CASSFDWASNEKLFF
DNA: TGTGCCAGCAGTTTCGATTGGGCCTCTAATGAAAAACTGTTTTTT
J: TRBJ1-4
D: NA
V: TRBV28
size: NA

CDR3: CASTEPWNYNEQFF
DNA: TGTGCCAGCACAGAACCATGGAACTACAATGAGCAGTTCTTC
J: TRBJ2-1
D: NA
V: TRBV2
size: NA

CDR3: CASSTGGPGNNEQFF
DNA: TGTGCCAGCAGTACCGGAGGGCCAGGGAACAATGAGCAGTTCTTC
J: TRBJ2-1
D: NA
V: TRBV6-6
size: NA

CDR3: CASSLAVTGRPGNTIYF
DNA: TGCGCCAGCAGCTTGGCCGTGACAGGGAGGCCTGGAAACACCATATATTTT
J: TRBJ1-3
D: TRBD1
V: TRBV5-1
size: NA

CDR3: CASSNGQGADEQYF
DNA: TGTGCCAGCAGCAACGGACAGGGGGCTGACGAGCAGTACTTC
J: TRBJ2-7
D: TRBD1
V: TRBV11-2
size: NA

CDR3: CASSFSTGNHEKLFF
DNA: TGTGCCAGCAGCTTTTCGACAGGGAATCATGAAAAACTGTTTTTT
J: TRBJ1-4
D: TRBD1
V: TRBV5-4
size: NA

CDR3: CASSLGLAGGPTYEQYF
DNA: TGTGCCAGCAGTTTGGGACTAGCGGGAGGACCTACCTACGAGCAGTACTTC
J: TRBJ2-7
D: TRBD2
V: TRBV27
size: once

CDR3: CASLWGGQYEQYF
DNA: TGTGCCTCCCTCTGGGGGGGGCAATACGAGCAGTACTTC
J: TRBJ2-7
D: NA
V: TRBV30
size: NA

CDR3: CASSLARDEANYGYTF
DNA: TGTGCCAGCAGCTTAGCCAGGGACGAAGCTAACTATGGCTACACCTTC
J: TRBJ1-2
D: NA
V: TRBV11-2
size: NA

CDR3: CASSFSRDRVDYGYTF
DNA: TGTGCCAGCAGCTTCTCCCGGGACAGGGTAGACTATGGCTACACCTTC
J: TRBJ1-2
D: TRBD1
V: TRBV5-4
size: NA

CDR3: CASSFSTSGRYEQYF
DNA: TGTGCCAGCAGCTTTTCGACTAGCGGGAGGTACGAGCAGTACTTC
J: TRBJ2-7
D: TRBD2
V: TRBV7-2
size: NA

CDR3: CAISEIRSLYGCTF
DNA: TGTGCCATCAGTGAGATCAGGAGCCTCTATGGCTGCACCTTC
J: TRBJ1-2
D: NA
V: TRBV10-3
size: once

CDR3: CASSFPSTDTQYF
DNA: TGTGCCAGCAGCTTTCCATCCACAGATACGCAGTATTTT
J: TRBJ2-3
D: NA
V: TRBV11-1
size: NA

CDR3: CASSLGQGVYEQYF
DNA: TGTGCCAGCAGCTTAGGGCAGGGGGTTTACGAGCAGTACTTC
J: TRBJ2-7
D: TRBD1
V: TRBV7-9
size: once

CDR3: CASRILNSGDEQFF
DNA: TGTGCCAGCAGGATATTAAACTCGGGGGATGAGCAGTTCTTC
J: TRBJ2-1
D: NA
V: TRBV28
size: NA

CDR3: CASSLAVEQFF
DNA: TGTGCCAGCAGTCTAGCGGTTGAGCAGTTCTTC
J: TRBJ2-1
D: TRBD2
V: TRBV28
size: NA

CDR3: CASSPSKVAGRDTQYF
DNA: TGCGCCAGCAGCCCCTCTAAGGTAGCCGGTAGGGATACGCAGTATTTT
J: TRBJ2-3
D: NA
V: TRBV5-1
size: NA